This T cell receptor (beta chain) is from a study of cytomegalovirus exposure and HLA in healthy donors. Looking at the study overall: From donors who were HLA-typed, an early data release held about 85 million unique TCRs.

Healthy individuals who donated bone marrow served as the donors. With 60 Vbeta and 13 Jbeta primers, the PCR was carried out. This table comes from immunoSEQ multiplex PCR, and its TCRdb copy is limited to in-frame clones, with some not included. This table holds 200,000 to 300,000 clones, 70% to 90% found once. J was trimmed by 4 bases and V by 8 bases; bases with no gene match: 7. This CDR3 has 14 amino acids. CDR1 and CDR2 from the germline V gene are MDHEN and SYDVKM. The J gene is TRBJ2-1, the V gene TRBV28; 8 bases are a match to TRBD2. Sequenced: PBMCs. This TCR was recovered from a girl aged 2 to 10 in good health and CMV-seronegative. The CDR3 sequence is CASSGTSLYNEQFF. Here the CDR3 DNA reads TGTGCCAGCTCCGGGACTAGTTTATACAATGAGCAGTTCTTC.